One and the same sample provided the 25 T cell receptor beta chains below, sequenced in a study of blood T cells in healthy people across ages. For the second PCR, which ran for about 7 to 12 cycles, a sample-barcoded 5' primer and a J-beta primer mix were used. TCRdb independently ran MiXCR on the 5' RACE reads; one entry per CDR3 protein. The sample has hundreds of thousands of distinct CDR3 sequences, about 28% seen once. The sequencing sample was made of blood. All receptors derive from a woman of 80 years or more in good health.

Ten or more counts support this clonotype. As DNA, the CDR3 is TGTGCCAGCAGTTTAGATTTGGGCGGTGCAACTAATGAAAAACTGTTTTTT. Translating it yields CASSLDLGGATNEKLFF. J is TRBJ1-4 and V is TRBV12-3 or TRBV12-4; D unclear. Trimming removed 1 base at V and 0 bases at J, with 12 bases between. The CDR3 totals 17 residues.

This clonotype was seen at least ten times. This sequence joins TRBV7-3 and TRBJ2-1; 7 bases match TRBD2. Germline CDR1 and CDR2: SGHTA and FQGTGA. The CDR3 loop spans 16 amino acids. Trimming removed 4 bases from V and 2 bases from J; junction bases left unmatched: 8. The CDR3 region is CASSSRSGTTYNEQFF. In DNA form, the CDR3 reads TGTGCCAGCAGCTCCAGGAGCGGGACTACCTACAATGAGCAGTTCTTC.

This clonotype was counted between two and nine times. Just one base apart from a much larger clone, this may be a read error. The V gene is TRBV7-2, the J gene TRBJ2-1, with D possibly being TRBD1 or TRBD2 (5 bases each). The tail of the sequence fits TRBJ2-7 better, so the J call may be wrong. The CDR3 has 15 residues. The germline CDR1 and CDR2 sequences are SGHTA and FQGNSA. CDR3 DNA: TGTGCCAGCAGCTCGGATGGGGGTTCCTACAATGAGCAGTACTTC. It encodes CASSSDGGSYNEQYF.

This clonotype was detected ten times or more. V gene TRBV4-3 combines with J gene TRBJ2-3, with 9 bases lining up with TRBD2. From germline, CDR1 is LGHNA and CDR2 YSLEER. Losses at the gene ends were 1 base for V and 6 bases for J; bases not matched to a gene: 8. The CDR3 covers 16 residues. CDR3: CASSQVGGGASDTQYF. Written as DNA, the CDR3 is TGCGCCAGCAGCCAAGTCGGCGGGGGGGCCTCCGATACGCAGTATTTT.

This clonotype was observed a few times. This chain links TRBV14 with TRBJ1-2; maybe TRBD1 (6 bases). Germline V lookup: CDR1 SGHDN, CDR2 FVKESK. V shed 0 bases and J shed 8 bases, with 19 bases lying between them. The CDR3 is made up of 16 amino acids. CDR3 in amino acids: CASSQDRSRGVGGYTF. The CDR3 DNA reads as TGTGCCAGCAGCCAAGATCGCAGTAGGGGGGTAGGCGGCTACACCTTC.

This clonotype was found a few times. V gene TRBV12-3 or TRBV12-4 combines with J gene TRBJ2-3, with D possibly being TRBD2 (5 bases). The ends were cut back, 7 bases at V and 6 bases at J, with 14 bases in the middle. The CDR3 runs to 13 residues. CDR3 bases: TGTGCCAGCACCCTGCCTAGCAGGGATACGCAGTATTTT. This gives the protein CASTLPSRDTQYF.

This clonotype was recorded at least ten times. The gene calls are TRBV29-1 and TRBJ1-2; TRBD1 agrees at 8 bases. This CDR3 spans 16 amino acids. Germline V gene sequence: CDR1 SQVTM, CDR2 ANQGSEA. The V gene end was trimmed by 5 bases and the J gene end by 6 bases; junction bases not matched to a gene: 17. The CDR3: CSVWGRGPLARDGYTF. CDR3 sequence (DNA): TGCAGCGTTTGGGGCAGGGGGCCCCTAGCTAGGGATGGCTACACCTTC.

In this sample, this clonotype turned up many times. The rearrangement links TRBV7-2 to TRBJ1-2; D is uncertain. This CDR3 spans 14 amino acids. The germline V gene has CDR1 SGHTA and CDR2 FQGNSA. With 0 bases removed from V and 2 bases from J, the gap between germline ends came to 7 bases. The DNA for the CDR3 is TGTGCCAGCAGCTTAGCCGCCGGCAACTATGGCTACACCTTC. It yields the protein CASSLAAGNYGYTF.

This clonotype showed up many times. A single base separates this from a much larger clone, so it may be a read error. The chain couples TRBV20-1 to TRBJ1-2; D unclear. V was trimmed by 3 bases and J by 0 bases, leaving 8 bases between them. CDR3 length: 13 residues. Per germline, CDR1 DFQATT and CDR2 SNEGSKA (reference sequence). CDR3 bases: TGCAGTGCTAGGAGTCGGCCTAACTATGGCTACACCTTC. It encodes CSARSRPNYGYTF.

This chain links TRBV10-3 with TRBJ2-3; D is perhaps TRBD1 or TRBD2 (5 bases each). Germline CDR1 is ENHRY and CDR2 is SYGVKD. The CDR3 has 13 amino acids. V gave up 4 bases and J gave up 5 bases, with 10 bases separating them. The CDR3 loop reads CAISAMGEDTQYF. CDR3 nucleotide sequence: TGTGCCATCAGTGCTATGGGGGAAGATACGCAGTATTTT.

This clonotype was recorded at least ten times. J is TRBJ2-7 and V is TRBV15; weak D call: TRBD2 (5 bases). The V end was cut by 0 bases, the J end by 4 bases, with 13 bases between. The CDR3 runs 15 residues. The germline V gene has CDR1 LNHNV and CDR2 YYDKDF (reference sequence). CDR3 protein: CATSRDRTPGYEQYF. The CDR3 DNA follows: TGTGCCACCAGCAGAGACCGGACTCCTGGGTACGAGCAGTACTTC.

This clonotype was detected many times. The gene calls are TRBV6-5 and TRBJ1-2; 8 positions match TRBD1. Germline V gene data show CDR1 as MNHEY and CDR2 as SVGAGI. The CDR3 consists of 16 residues. J gave up 3 bases and V 4 bases, and 10 bases lay outside the gene matches. CDR3 DNA sequence: TGTGCCAGCAGTTCCTCCAGGGGGCTAAAGGACTATGGCTACACCTTC. Translating it yields CASSSSRGLKDYGYTF.

Many counts were recorded for this clonotype. The rearrangement joins TRBV7-6 to TRBJ2-6; D gene unclear. Germline V gene data show CDR1 as SGHVS and CDR2 as FNYEAQ. The CDR3 runs 15 residues. With 4 bases removed from V and 2 bases from J, the gap between germline ends came to 9 bases. The CDR3 DNA is TGTGCCAGCAGCTCCGGCCAGGCTGGGGCCAACGTCCTGACTTTC. It codes for CASSSGQAGANVLTF. The complete variable domain, with remaining parts taken from reference TRBV7-6 and TRBJ2-6, reads GAGVSQSPRYKVTKRGQDVALRCDPISGHVSLYWYRQALGQGPEFLTYFNYEAQQDKSGLPNDRFSAERPEGSISTLTIQRTEQRDSAMYRCASSSGQAGANVLTFGAGSRLTVL.

In its sample, this clonotype was seen a few times. A much larger clone differs by one base, so this may be a read error. The chain recombines TRBV6-5 with TRBJ2-7, with 9 bases matching TRBD2. After removal of 7 bases from V and 3 bases from J, the junction contained 10 bases not matched to a gene. The germline V gene encodes CDR1 MNHEY and CDR2 SVGAGI. This CDR3 is 15 amino acids long. CDR3 nucleotide sequence: TGTGCCAGCACTTCGAACAGCGGGGGGAGCTACGAGCAGTACTTC. The encoded protein is CASTSNSGGSYEQYF.

For this clonotype: At one end, the junction sequence differs from germline, possibly due to a read error. The chain links TRBV7-9 to TRBJ2-1, with 7 bases fitting TRBD1. The CDR3 contains 14 residues. CDR1 SEHNR and CDR2 FQNEAQ come from the germline V gene (reference sequence). The chain's CDR3 is CASSERTGRNELFF. The CDR3 DNA reads as TGTGCCAGCAGCGAGCGGACAGGCCGCAATGAGCTGTTCTTC.

This clonotype was observed at least ten times. The rearrangement links TRBV7-2 to TRBJ1-5, with unresolved D. This CDR3 contains 14 residues. Per the germline V gene, CDR1 is SGHTA and CDR2 is FQGNSA. The germline V and J ends were trimmed by 2 bases and 4 bases, with 9 bases remaining between them. CDR3 amino acids: CASSLSRHNQPQHF. In DNA form, the CDR3 reads TGTGCCAGCAGCTTATCGAGGCATAATCAGCCCCAGCATTTT. The full variable domain, completed using reference TRBV7-2 and TRBJ1-5, is GAGVSQSPSNKVTEKGKDVELRCDPISGHTALYWYRQSLGQGLEFLIYFQGNSAPDKSGLPSDRFSAERTGGSVSTLTIQRTQQEDSAVYLCASSLSRHNQPQHFGDGTRLSIL.

Note on this clonotype: Just one base apart from a much larger clone, this may be a read error. The chain combines TRBV7-9 with TRBJ1-1, with 9 nucleotides matching TRBD1. Germline CDR1 is SEHNR and CDR2 is FQNEAQ (reference sequence). With V trimmed by 6 bases and J by 3 bases, 11 bases remained unmatched. This CDR3 is 16 amino acids long. The CDR3 region is CASSSGQGVNDTEAFF. The DNA for the CDR3 is TGTGCCAGCAGTTCGGGACAGGGCGTGAACGACACTGAAGCTTTCTTT. The full variable domain, with the rest looked up from reference TRBV7-9 and TRBJ1-1, is DTGVSQNPRHKITKRGQNVTFRCDPISEHNRLYWYRQTLGQGPEFLTYFQNEAQLEKSRLLSDRFSAERPKGSFSTLEIQRTEQGDSAMYLCASSSGQGVNDTEAFFGQGTRLTVV.

Ten or more counts support this clonotype. The chain is built from TRBV24-1 and TRBJ2-3, with TRBD2 matching over 12 bases. The CDR3 is 15 residues long. Germline lookup yields CDR1 KGHDR and CDR2 SFDVKD. V lost 7 bases to trimming and J lost 3 bases; unmatched junction nucleotides: 4. In DNA, the CDR3 is TGTGCCACCAGCCTCGGGACTAGCGGGACAGATACGCAGTATTTT. It encodes CATSLGTSGTDTQYF.

V usage is TRBV7-3 and J usage is TRBJ2-7, with TRBD2 matching 16 bases. Germline CDR1 and CDR2: SGHTA and FQGTGA. The V and J ends lost 5 bases and 7 bases, in that order; junction bases with no gene match: 8. This CDR3 region has 16 residues. CDR3 sequence: CASSLGTSGGAWEQYF. CDR3 DNA sequence: TGTGCCAGCAGCCTAGGGACTAGCGGGGGGGCTTGGGAGCAGTACTTC.

This clonotype was counted ten times or more. The rearrangement joins TRBV6-2 or TRBV6-3 to TRBJ1-2; possibly TRBD1 for D (6 bases). This CDR3 is 15 amino acids long. Germline V gene lookup returns CDR1 MNHEY and CDR2 SVGEGT. V lost 8 bases to trimming and J lost 5 bases, with 21 bases between them. CDR3 protein: CASLPQGSNRYGYTF. In DNA form, the CDR3 reads TGTGCCAGCCTTCCACAGGGCTCGAACAGATATGGCTACACCTTC.

The sample holds a few counts of this clonotype. This chain links TRBV20-1 with TRBJ1-2; TRBD1 aligns across 11 bases. J lost 8 bases, V lost 5 bases, and 10 bases had no gene match. The germline gives CDR1 DFQATT, CDR2 SNEGSKA (reference sequence). CDR3 size: 14 residues. The CDR3 sequence: CSALLGQGAGGYTF. The CDR3 bases are TGCAGTGCTTTACTCGGACAGGGGGCAGGAGGCTACACCTTC.

This clonotype has just one count. This sequence joins TRBV3-1 and TRBJ2-3; D is ambiguous. With 4 bases removed from V and 7 bases from J, the gap between germline ends came to 12 bases. CDR1 and CDR2 from the germline V gene are LGHDT and YNNKEL (reference sequence). The length of the CDR3 is 13 residues. For the CDR3, the DNA is TGTGCCAGCAGCCCCCCAGGCACGAATACGCAGTATTTT. Protein product: CASSPPGTNTQYF.

Concerning this clonotype itself: This could be a read error, since a much larger clone is one nucleotide away. The CDR3 nucleotides are TGTGCCAGCAGGTGGGGACTGCGGGGCAATGAGCAGTTCTTC. Encoded protein: CASRWGLRGNEQFF. This chain uses TRBV7-9 with TRBJ2-1; D is perhaps TRBD2 (6 bases). The CDR3 consists of 14 residues. Germline V lookup: CDR1 SEHNR, CDR2 FQNEAQ (reference sequence). V was cut by 6 bases and J by 6 bases, with 15 bases left in between.

This clonotype appeared once. The chain recombines TRBV9 with TRBJ1-2; the D gene is possibly TRBD1 (6 bases). CDR1 is SGDLS, CDR2 YYNGEE, per germline. This CDR3 is 13 amino acids long. Deletions cut 2 bases from V and 7 bases from J, with 12 bases between. CDR3 nucleotide sequence: TGTGCCAGCAGCGTGAGACAGGACTGTGGCTACACCTTC. Residues: CASSVRQDCGYTF. Supplemented by reference TRBV9 and TRBJ1-2, the full variable domain reads DSGVTQTPKHLITATGQRVTLRCSPRSGDLSVYWYQQSLDQGLQFLIQYYNGEERAKGNILERFSAQQFPDLHSELNLSSLELGDSALYFCASSVRQDCGYTFGSGTRLTVV.

This clonotype showed up just once. The chain joins TRBV5-1 to TRBJ1-2, with 9 bases matching TRBD1. The length of the CDR3 is 15 residues. Germline V gene sequence: CDR1 SGHRS, CDR2 YFSETQ. With 2 bases clipped from V and 10 bases from J, the junction kept 12 bases outside the gene matches. The CDR3: CASSFTGTGKMVYTF. The CDR3 nucleotides read TGCGCCAGCAGCTTTACCGGGACAGGGAAGATGGTCTACACCTTC. Complete variable domain (other parts from reference TRBV5-1 and TRBJ1-2): KAGVTQTPRYLIKTRGQQVTLSCSPISGHRSVSWYQQTPGQGLQFLFEYFSETQRNKGNFPGRFSGRQFSNSRSEMNVSTLELGDSALYLCASSFTGTGKMVYTFGSGTRLTVV.